At least ten counts were recorded for the clone carrying this T cell receptor beta chain. What it recognizes is unknown. The sample's time point: newly diagnosed GD, antithyroid drugs for less than 3 months. The TCR library used RNA extracted from PBMCs. From an endocrinology department in Xi'an, China, came the patients. The record originates from a study of regulatory T cells in long-lasting Graves disease. General observations from the study: For persistent Graves' patients, TCR diversity was lower than for newly diagnosed ones. Favoring TRBV28, TRBJ1-2 and TRBJ2-5 was a feature seen in persistent disease. Sharing of public clonotypes was greater in persistent patients (under 3,000) than in new patients (roughly 880).

The CDR3 consists of 15 residues. V lost 6 bases and J lost 0, with 11 bases in between. From germline, CDR1 is KGHDR and CDR2 SFDVKD. Relying on iRepertoire HTBI primers and Arm-PCR of CDR3 regions, the team built TCR beta libraries. TCRdb independently ran MiXCR on the multiplex PCR reads; one entry per CDR3 protein. The sample consists of approximately 230,000 distinct CDR3 sequences, about a sixth of them appearing once. The material sequenced was peripheral blood mononuclear cells (PBMCs), taken at new diagnosis, from a patient treated with antithyroid drugs. The genes are TRBV24-1 and TRBJ2-1; D unresolved. This sequence was found in a female donor with Graves disease. The CDR3 reads CATSSTLSSYNEQFF. CDR3 DNA sequence: TGTGCCACCAGTTCAACGCTGAGCTCCTACAATGAGCAGTTCTTC.